The entry that follows covers one TCR beta chain sequence. Produced via immunoSEQ multiplex PCR; TCRdb's table is partial and in-frame only. The repertoire includes tens of thousands of clones, around nine tenths of them detected once, and under 6.5% sits in the top ten. The entry originates in a study of technical replicates of blood from a handful of donors. This CDR3 is built from 16 residues. Trimming pared 5 bases from V and 1 base from J, leaving 18 bases between. From germline, CDR1 is SGDLS and CDR2 YYNGEE. This receptor was identified in a human donor in good health. Some clones in this sample may be carry-over from other donors' samples. The rearrangement joins TRBV9 to TRBJ2-5; D is unclear. Source material: PBMCs. CDR3 nucleotides: TGTGCCAGCAGAGCCCCGTTTCTAGTTCCCCAAGAGACCCAGTACTTC. It yields the protein CASRAPFLVPQETQYF. The whole variable domain, remainder taken from reference TRBV9 and TRBJ2-5, is DSGVTQTPKHLITATGQRVTLRCSPRSGDLSVYWYQQSLDQGLQFLIQYYNGEERAKGNILERFSAQQFPDLHSELNLSSLELGDSALYFCASRAPFLVPQETQYFGPGTRLLVL.